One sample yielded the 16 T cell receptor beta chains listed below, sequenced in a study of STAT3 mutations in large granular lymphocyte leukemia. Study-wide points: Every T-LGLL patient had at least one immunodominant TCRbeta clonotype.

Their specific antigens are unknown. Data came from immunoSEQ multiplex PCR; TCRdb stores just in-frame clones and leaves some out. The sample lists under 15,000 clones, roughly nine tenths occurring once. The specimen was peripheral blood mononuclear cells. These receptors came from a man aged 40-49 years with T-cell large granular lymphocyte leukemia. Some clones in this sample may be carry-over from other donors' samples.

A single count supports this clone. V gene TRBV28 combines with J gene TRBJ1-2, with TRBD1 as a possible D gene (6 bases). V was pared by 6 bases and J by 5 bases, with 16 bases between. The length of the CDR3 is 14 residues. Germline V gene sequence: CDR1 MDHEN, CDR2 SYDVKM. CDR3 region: CASSLARGQYGYTF. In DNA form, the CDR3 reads TGTGCCAGCAGCCTGGCCCGGGGGCAGTATGGCTACACCTTC.

This CDR3 is CASSARTGGFYGYTF. CDR3 nucleotides: TGTGCCAGCAGTGCCCGGACAGGGGGGTTCTATGGCTACACCTTC. The chain couples TRBV6-1 to TRBJ1-2; TRBD1 aligns across 10 bases. This CDR3 is built from 15 residues. Trimming cost V 4 bases and J 4 bases; bases outside gene matches: 6. Germline assignment: CDR1 MNHNS and CDR2 SASEGT.

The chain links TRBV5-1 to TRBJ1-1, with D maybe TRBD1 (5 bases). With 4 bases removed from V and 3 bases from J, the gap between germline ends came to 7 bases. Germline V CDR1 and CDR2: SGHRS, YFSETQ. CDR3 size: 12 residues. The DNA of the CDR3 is TGCGCCAGCAGCGGGGACTACACTGAAGCTTTCTTT. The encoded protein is CASSGDYTEAFF. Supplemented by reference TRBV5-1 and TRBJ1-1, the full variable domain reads KAGVTQTPRYLIKTRGQQVTLSCSPISGHRSVSWYQQTPGQGLQFLFEYFSETQRNKGNFPGRFSGRQFSNSRSEMNVSTLELGDSALYLCASSGDYTEAFFGQGTRLTVV.

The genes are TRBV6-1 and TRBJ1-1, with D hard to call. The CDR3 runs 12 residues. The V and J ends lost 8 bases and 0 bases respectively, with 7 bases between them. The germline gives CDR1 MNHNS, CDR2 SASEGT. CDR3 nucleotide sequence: TGTGCCAGCTCCTTAATGAACACTGAAGCTTTCTTT. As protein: CASSLMNTEAFF.

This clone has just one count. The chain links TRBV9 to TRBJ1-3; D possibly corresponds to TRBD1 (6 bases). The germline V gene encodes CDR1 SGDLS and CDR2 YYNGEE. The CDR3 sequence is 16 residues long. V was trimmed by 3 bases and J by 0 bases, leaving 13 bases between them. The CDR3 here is CASSETGASSGNTIYF. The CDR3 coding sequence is TGTGCCAGCAGCGAGACAGGTGCTAGCTCTGGAAACACCATATATTTT.

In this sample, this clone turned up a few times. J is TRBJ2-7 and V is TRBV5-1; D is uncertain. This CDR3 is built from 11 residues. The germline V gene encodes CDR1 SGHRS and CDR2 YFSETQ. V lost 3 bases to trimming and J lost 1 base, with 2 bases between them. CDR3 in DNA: TGCGCCAGCAGCTCATCCTACGAGCAGTACTTC. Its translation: CASSSSYEQYF. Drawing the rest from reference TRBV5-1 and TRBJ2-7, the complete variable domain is KAGVTQTPRYLIKTRGQQVTLSCSPISGHRSVSWYQQTPGQGLQFLFEYFSETQRNKGNFPGRFSGRQFSNSRSEMNVSTLELGDSALYLCASSSSYEQYFGPGTRLTVT.

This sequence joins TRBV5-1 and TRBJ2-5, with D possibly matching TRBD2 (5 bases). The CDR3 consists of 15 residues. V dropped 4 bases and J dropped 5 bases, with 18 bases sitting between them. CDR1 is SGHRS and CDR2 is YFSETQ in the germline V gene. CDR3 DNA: TGCGCCAGCAGCCCGGGGTCGGGCCGCGAGGAGACCCAGTACTTC. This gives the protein CASSPGSGREETQYF.

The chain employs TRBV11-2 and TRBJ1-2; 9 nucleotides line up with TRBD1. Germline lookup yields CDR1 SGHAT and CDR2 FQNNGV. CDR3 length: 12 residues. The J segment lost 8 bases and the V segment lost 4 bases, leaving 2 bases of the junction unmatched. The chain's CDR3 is CASSSDRGGYTF. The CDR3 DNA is TGTGCCAGCAGCTCGGACAGGGGAGGCTACACCTTC. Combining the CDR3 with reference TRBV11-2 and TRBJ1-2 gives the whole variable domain EAGVAQSPRYKIIEKRQSVAFWCNPISGHATLYWYQQILGQGPKLLIQFQNNGVVDDSQLPKDRFSAERLKGVDSTLKIQPAKLEDSAVYLCASSSDRGGYTFGSGTRLTVV.

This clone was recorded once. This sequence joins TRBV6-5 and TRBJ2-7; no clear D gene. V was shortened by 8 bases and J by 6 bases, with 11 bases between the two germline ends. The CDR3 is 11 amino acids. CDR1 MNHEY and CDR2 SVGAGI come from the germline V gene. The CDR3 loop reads CASGPVLEQYF. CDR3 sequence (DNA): TGTGCCAGCGGGCCGGTCCTCGAGCAGTACTTC.

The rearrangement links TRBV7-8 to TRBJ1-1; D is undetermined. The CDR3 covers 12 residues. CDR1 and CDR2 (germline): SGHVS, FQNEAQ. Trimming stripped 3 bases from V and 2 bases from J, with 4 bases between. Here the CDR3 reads CASSFRNTEAFF. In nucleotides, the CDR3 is TGTGCCAGCAGCTTTAGAAACACTGAAGCTTTCTTT.

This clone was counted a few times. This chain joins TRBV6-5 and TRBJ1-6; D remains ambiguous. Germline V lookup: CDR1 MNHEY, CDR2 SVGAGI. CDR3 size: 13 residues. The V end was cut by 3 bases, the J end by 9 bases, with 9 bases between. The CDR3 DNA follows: TGTGCCAGCAGTTATCCAGGCCGTTCACCCCTCCACTTT. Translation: CASSYPGRSPLHF.

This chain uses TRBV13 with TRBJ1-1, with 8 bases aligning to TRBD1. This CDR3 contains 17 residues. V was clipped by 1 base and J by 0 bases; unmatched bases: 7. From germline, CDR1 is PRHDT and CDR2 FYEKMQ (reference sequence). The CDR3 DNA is TGTGCCAGCAGCTTAGAGGGCAGGGGGCTGTTGAACACTGAAGCTTTCTTT. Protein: CASSLEGRGLLNTEAFF.

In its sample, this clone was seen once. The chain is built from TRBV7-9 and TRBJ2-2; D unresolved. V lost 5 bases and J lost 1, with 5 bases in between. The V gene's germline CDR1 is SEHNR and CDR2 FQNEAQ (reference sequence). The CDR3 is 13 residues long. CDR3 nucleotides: TGTGCCAGCAGCCCCGAGAACACCGGGGAGCTGTTTTTT. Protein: CASSPENTGELFF.

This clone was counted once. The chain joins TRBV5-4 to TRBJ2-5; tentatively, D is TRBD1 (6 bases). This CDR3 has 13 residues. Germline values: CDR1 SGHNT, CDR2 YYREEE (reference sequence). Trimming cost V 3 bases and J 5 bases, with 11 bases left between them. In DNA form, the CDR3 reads TGTGCCAGCAGCTCCGGACAGAGGGAGACCCAGTACTTC. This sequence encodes CASSSGQRETQYF.

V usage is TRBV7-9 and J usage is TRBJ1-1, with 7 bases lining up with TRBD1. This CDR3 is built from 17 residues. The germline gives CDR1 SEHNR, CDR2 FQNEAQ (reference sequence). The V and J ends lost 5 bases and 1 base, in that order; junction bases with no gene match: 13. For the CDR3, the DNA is TGTGCCAGCAGCCCTGGGGCAGGGGGGATCGGGAACACTGAAGCTTTCTTT. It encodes CASSPGAGGIGNTEAFF.

The CDR3 DNA sequence: TGTGCCAGCAGCTTGAGGGGACAGGGGGGCTACAATCAGCCCCAGCATTTT. Translated, it gives CASSLRGQGGYNQPQHF. The genes are TRBV5-6 and TRBJ1-5; 11 nucleotides agree with TRBD1. J gave up 3 bases and V 1 base, and 6 bases lay outside the gene matches. Germline CDR1 is SGHDT and CDR2 is YYEEEE. CDR3 length equals 17 residues.